This passage covers 32 T cell receptor beta chains from one sample sequenced in a study of T cell repertoires in cytomegalovirus infection. These receptors' targets are unknown. Each CDR3 protein is one row after TCRdb ran MiXCR on the reads. The data contain 250,000 to 300,000 distinct CDR3 sequences, approximately 22% of them seen just once; the ten biggest clones take up approximately 19%. Specimen: cultured PBMCs, collected from culture after CMV antigen stimulation. The origin of the receptors is a human donor in good health (CMV status not recorded). Some clones in this sample may be carry-over from other donors' samples.

CDR3 region: CASSLWAGAGNTIYF. CDR3 bases: TGTGCCAGCAGTTTATGGGCTGGGGCCGGAAACACCATATATTTT. The J gene is TRBJ1-3, the V gene TRBV27, with D perhaps matching TRBD1 (5 bases). The CDR3 extends over 15 amino acids. The germline V and J ends were trimmed by 1 base and 4 bases, with 11 bases remaining between them. Per germline, CDR1 MNHEY and CDR2 SMNVEV (reference sequence).

This clonotype was observed many times. The chain has TRBV12-3 or TRBV12-4 and TRBJ1-5, with 7 bases aligning to TRBD1. The CDR3 extends over 14 amino acids. J was trimmed by 2 bases and V by 3 bases; bases with no gene match: 1. CDR3 sequence reads: CASSLGQRNQPQHF. CDR3 DNA: TGTGCCAGCAGTTTGGGACAGCGCAATCAGCCCCAGCATTTT.

This clonotype has more than one count but fewer than ten. The gene calls are TRBV7-2 and TRBJ2-1, with 8 bases aligning to TRBD2. This CDR3 spans 13 amino acids. Germline trimming cut 5 bases from V and 9 bases from J; bases unmatched to any gene: 6. Per germline, CDR1 SGHTA and CDR2 FQGNSA. The CDR3 protein is CASSPPREGEQFF. CDR3 sequence (DNA): TGTGCCAGCAGCCCCCCTCGGGAGGGTGAGCAGTTCTTC.

This clonotype was counted between two and nine times. The V call is TRBV28, the J call TRBJ2-1; D is ambiguous. Per germline, CDR1 MDHEN and CDR2 SYDVKM. V lost 3 bases and J 1 base, leaving 4 bases between the germline ends. The CDR3 has 13 amino acids. The CDR3 DNA sequence: TGTGCCAGCAGTTTTCGGTCCTACAATGAGCAGTTCTTC. The encoded protein is CASSFRSYNEQFF.

In this sample, this clonotype turned up a few times. The V call is TRBV7-2, the J call TRBJ1-1, with 8 bases identical to TRBD1. The V segment lost 1 base and the J segment 5 bases; nucleotides outside the gene matches: 6. The germline gives CDR1 SGHTA, CDR2 FQGNSA. The CDR3 runs 15 residues. The CDR3, as DNA: TGTGCCAGCAGCTTAGATCAGGGGGCTTTGACTGAAGCTTTCTTT. It encodes CASSLDQGALTEAFF.

This clonotype showed up just a few times. This chain uses TRBV7-9 with TRBJ2-1; D gene uncertain. V lost 5 bases, J lost 8 bases, and 7 bases lay in between. The CDR3 sequence is 11 residues long. The germline V gene encodes CDR1 SEHNR and CDR2 FQNEAQ (reference sequence). The CDR3 DNA reads TGTGCCAGCAGCCCTACTTATGAGCAGTTCTTC. Translated: CASSPTYEQFF.

The rearrangement joins TRBV6-1 to TRBJ1-1, with 7 bases matching TRBD1. J was trimmed by 1 base and V by 5 bases; bases with no gene match: 7. Germline values: CDR1 MNHNS, CDR2 SASEGT. The CDR3 consists of 15 residues. CDR3 sequence reads: CASSKTDRANTEAFF. In DNA, the CDR3 is TGTGCCAGCAGTAAAACCGACAGGGCGAACACTGAAGCTTTCTTT.

V is TRBV28 and J is TRBJ2-6; D uncertain. CDR1 is MDHEN and CDR2 is SYDVKM in the germline V gene. Trimming cost V 1 base and J 4 bases, with 5 bases left between them. This CDR3 has 14 residues. The CDR3 spells CASSLLAGANVLTF. The CDR3 DNA follows: TGTGCCAGCAGTTTATTAGCCGGGGCCAACGTCCTGACTTTC. The complete variable domain, with remaining parts taken from reference TRBV28 and TRBJ2-6, reads DVKVTQSSRYLVKRTGEKVFLECVQDMDHENMFWYRQDPGLGLRLIYFSYDVKMKEKGDIPEGYSVSREKKERFSLILESASTNQTSMYLCASSLLAGANVLTFGAGSRLTVL.

CDR3 in DNA: TGTGCCAGCAGTGAAAGCGGACTAGCGCTCGAGCAGTACTTC. It specifies CASSESGLALEQYF. The gene calls are TRBV2 and TRBJ2-7; 9 positions agree with TRBD2. The CDR3 sequence is 14 residues long. V trimming: 2 bases; J trimming: 6 bases; junction bases outside the gene matches: 5. Germline assignment: CDR1 SNHLY and CDR2 FYNNEI.

V gene TRBV28 combines with J gene TRBJ2-5; 7 bases are shared with TRBD1. CDR1 is MDHEN, CDR2 SYDVKM, per germline. The V and J ends lost 6 bases and 2 bases, in that order; junction bases with no gene match: 3. CDR3 length: 13 amino acids. Here the CDR3 reads CASSPQGQETQYF. CDR3 bases: TGTGCCAGCAGCCCACAGGGGCAAGAGACCCAGTACTTC.

This clonotype has only a few counts. CDR3 in amino acids: CASSLDGWGASAKTEAFF. The CDR3 DNA reads TGTGCCAGCAGCCTAGATGGGTGGGGGGCCTCGGCCAAAACTGAAGCTTTCTTT. The rearrangement joins TRBV5-4 to TRBJ1-1, with D possibly TRBD1 on 6 matching bases. The CDR3 sequence is 18 residues long. V lost 4 bases and J 5 bases, leaving 27 bases between the germline ends. In germline, CDR1 is SGHNT, CDR2 YYREEE (reference sequence).

This clonotype was found a few times. This sequence joins TRBV4-2 and TRBJ1-3; D gene ambiguous. Trimming took off 0 bases at V and 3 bases at J, with 12 bases between the two ends. The CDR3 totals 16 residues. Germline V gene lookup returns CDR1 LGHNA and CDR2 YNFKEQ. DNA for the CDR3: TGTGCCAGCAGCCAAGAACGGATGGCTCTTGGAAACACCATATATTTT. Translating it yields CASSQERMALGNTIYF.

This clonotype appeared many times. The V gene is TRBV19, the J gene TRBJ2-1; 12 bases agree with TRBD2. Per the germline V gene, CDR1 is LNHDA and CDR2 is SQIVND (reference sequence). The CDR3 runs 15 residues. V trimming: 6 bases; J trimming: 7 bases; junction bases outside the gene matches: 7. CDR3 sequence (DNA): TGTGCCAGTAGCGTGGGACTAGCGGGTAGGAATGAGCAGTTCTTC. Protein: CASSVGLAGRNEQFF.

This clonotype was found a few times. The V gene is TRBV24-1, the J gene TRBJ2-1, with 7 bases matching TRBD2. Per germline, CDR1 KGHDR and CDR2 SFDVKD. The CDR3 runs 16 residues. V was pared by 1 base and J by 4 bases, with 6 bases of the junction left unmatched. This chain's CDR3 is CATSDFATSAYNEQFF. The CDR3 DNA sequence: TGTGCCACCAGTGATTTCGCCACTAGCGCTTACAATGAGCAGTTCTTC.

This clonotype was seen ten or more times. The chain combines TRBV10-2 with TRBJ1-4, with D uncertain. The ends were cut back, 8 bases at V and 5 bases at J, with 3 bases in the middle. Looked up from germline, CDR1 is WSHSY and CDR2 is SAAADI. The CDR3 has 10 residues. The chain's CDR3 is CASGNEKLFF. Written as DNA, the CDR3 is TGCGCCAGCGGAAATGAAAAACTGTTTTTT.

This rearrangement joins TRBV4-1 to TRBJ2-7; 9 bases agree with TRBD2. This CDR3 has 17 residues. Trimming at V came to 4 bases and at J to 3 bases, leaving 13 bases not matched to a gene. The germline V gene has CDR1 MGHRA and CDR2 YSYEKL. The CDR3 sequence: CASSPRLAAAPGYEQYF. DNA of the CDR3: TGCGCCAGCAGCCCACGACTAGCGGCCGCCCCCGGCTACGAGCAGTACTTC.

As to this clonotype: This may arise from a read error, as a much more abundant clone is one base away. The chain combines TRBV6-1 with TRBJ2-2; 9 nucleotides line up with TRBD1. The V gene's germline CDR1 is MNHNS and CDR2 SASEGT. The CDR3 is 17 amino acids. In DNA, the CDR3 is TGTACCAGCAGTGAATCCGGACAGGGGTCGAACACCGGGGAGCTGTTTTTT. Protein: CTSSESGQGSNTGELFF.

This clonotype was seen ten or more times. The DNA for the CDR3 is TGTGCCAGCAGCGCCCGACTAGCGGGAGGGCAAGAGACCCAGTACTTC. This gives the protein CASSARLAGGQETQYF. This chain uses TRBV7-2 with TRBJ2-5; 14 nucleotides match TRBD2. This CDR3 has 16 amino acids. V lost 5 bases and J lost 2; bases outside the gene matches: 4. Germline V gene data show CDR1 as SGHTA and CDR2 as FQGNSA.

The chain joins TRBV15 to TRBJ2-3; D perhaps matches TRBD2 (6 bases). Trimming took 2 bases from V and 2 from J, leaving 14 bases between them. Germline CDR1 is LNHNV and CDR2 is YYDKDF (reference sequence). The CDR3 totals 16 residues. For the CDR3, the DNA is TGTGCCACCAGCAGAAGCGGGCTGGGCAACACAGATACGCAGTATTTT. Translating gives CATSRSGLGNTDTQYF.

This clonotype was seen only a few times. This CDR3 is CASSQDSRRGASGMIDTQYF. CDR3 bases: TGCGCCAGCAGCCAAGATTCGAGGCGGGGGGCTAGCGGGATGATAGATACGCAGTATTTT. The chain employs TRBV4-3 and TRBJ2-3; 9 bases agree with TRBD2. The junction had 18 bases not matched to a gene; V was cut back by 0 bases and J by 5 bases. The CDR3 totals 20 residues. The germline CDR1 and CDR2 sequences are LGHNA and YSLEER.

This clonotype was observed at least ten times. The chain has TRBV6-2 or TRBV6-3 and TRBJ2-1, with 9 bases identical to TRBD2. Trimming took 1 base from V and 3 from J; bases not matched to a gene: 7. Per the germline V gene, CDR1 is MNHEY and CDR2 is SVGEGT. The CDR3 is 17 residues long. CDR3 sequence reads: CASSYWVTREGYNEQFF. The CDR3 DNA is TGTGCCAGCAGTTACTGGGTAACGCGGGAGGGCTACAATGAGCAGTTCTTC.

The sample holds a few counts of this clonotype. The chain carries TRBV14 and TRBJ2-7; no clear D. Germline CDR1 and CDR2: SGHDN and FVKESK. V lost 4 bases and J lost 7, with 8 bases in between. The CDR3 sequence is 11 residues long. The CDR3 loop is CASSLRLEQYF. CDR3 nucleotides: TGTGCCAGCAGCCTTCGTTTGGAGCAGTACTTC.

The J gene is TRBJ2-1, the V gene TRBV20-1; D gene ambiguous. V lost 1 base, J lost 6 bases, and 7 bases lay in between. Per germline, CDR1 DFQATT and CDR2 SNEGSKA (reference sequence). The CDR3 is 12 residues long. The CDR3 sequence is CSARGVGNEQFF. For the CDR3, the DNA is TGCAGTGCTAGAGGGGTGGGCAATGAGCAGTTCTTC.

The V call is TRBV12-3 or TRBV12-4, the J call TRBJ2-3, with 13 nucleotides matching TRBD2. CDR3 length: 18 residues. Trimming cost V 6 bases and J 6 bases; bases outside gene matches: 15. The CDR3, as DNA: TGTGCCAGCAGCCCGGGACTAGCGGGAACCTCTGTGCGGGATACGCAGTATTTT. Its protein product is CASSPGLAGTSVRDTQYF.

The table lists this clonotype with many counts. The chain joins TRBV7-6 to TRBJ2-3; the match to TRBD2 covers 8 bases. Germline V gives CDR1 SGHVS, CDR2 FNYEAQ. Losses at the gene ends were 3 bases for V and 4 bases for J; bases not matched to a gene: 9. This CDR3 has 16 residues. The CDR3 here is CASSLTAGEVSDTQYF. The CDR3 DNA reads TGTGCCAGCAGCTTGACAGCGGGAGAGGTGTCAGATACGCAGTATTTT.

The chain is built from TRBV6-6 and TRBJ1-5; no firm D call. CDR1 is MNHNY, CDR2 SVGAGI, per germline (reference sequence). The CDR3 is 18 residues long. V lost 1 base and J 0 bases, leaving 16 bases between the germline ends. The CDR3 DNA is TGTGCCAGCAGTTACTATACCCGTAGCATCTATAGCAATCAGCCCCAGCATTTT. Translated, it gives CASSYYTRSIYSNQPQHF.

The chain uses TRBV5-4 and TRBJ2-4; 10 bases align to TRBD1. The germline V gene encodes CDR1 SGHNT and CDR2 YYREEE (reference sequence). This CDR3 has 14 residues. The V segment lost 6 bases and the J segment 6 bases; nucleotides outside the gene matches: 6. In nucleotides, the CDR3 is TGTGCCAGCACCCCGGGACAGGGGAGAAACATTCAGTACTTC. Protein sequence: CASTPGQGRNIQYF.

This clonotype was picked up many times. The V call is TRBV6-1, the J call TRBJ1-5, with 10 bases aligning to TRBD1. This CDR3 comprises 21 residues. Trimming at V came to 0 bases and at J to 4 bases, leaving 18 bases not matched to a gene. Germline CDR1 is MNHNS and CDR2 is SASEGT. CDR3 DNA sequence: TGTGCCAGCAGTGAAGCGGTGGGTCTTTCACCGGACAGGGGGAGAAATCAGCCCCAGCATTTT. The encoded protein is CASSEAVGLSPDRGRNQPQHF.

This clonotype showed up just a few times. The gene calls are TRBV5-4 and TRBJ2-5, with 9 nucleotides matching TRBD2. CDR3 length: 17 amino acids. Germline V lookup: CDR1 SGHNT, CDR2 YYREEE (reference sequence). After removal of 2 bases from V and 1 base from J, the junction contained 9 bases not matched to a gene. CDR3 region: CASSFYGAGGRQETQYF. DNA of the CDR3: TGTGCCAGCAGCTTTTATGGAGCGGGAGGACGCCAAGAGACCCAGTACTTC.

This clonotype was seen repeatedly, ten times or more. This sequence joins TRBV7-6 and TRBJ2-4; weak D call: TRBD1 (6 bases). The V gene lost 5 bases and the J gene lost 8 bases, with 19 bases spanning the gap. In germline, CDR1 is SGHVS, CDR2 FNYEAQ. The CDR3 runs to 15 residues. CDR3 sequence (DNA): TGTGCCAGCAGCCTCCGGTCCGGCAGGGGAGACATTCAGTACTTC. It encodes CASSLRSGRGDIQYF.

The rearrangement joins TRBV24-1 to TRBJ2-3, with D possibly TRBD2 on 6 matching bases. Deletions cut 3 bases from V and 2 bases from J, with 11 bases between. CDR1 and CDR2 from the germline V gene are KGHDR and SFDVKD. This CDR3 region has 15 residues. Here the CDR3 reads CATSDGRTNTDTQYF. The CDR3 DNA reads as TGTGCCACCAGTGATGGACGGACTAACACAGATACGCAGTATTTT.

This clonotype was seen a handful of times. An end of the junction differs from the germline gene, which may be a read error. The V and J genes are TRBV28 and TRBJ2-1, with 8 bases lining up with TRBD2. The CDR3 sequence is 11 residues long. CDR1 is MDHEN, CDR2 SYDVKM, per germline. The CDR3 sequence: CASSLREGLVF. The CDR3 DNA follows: TGTGCCAGCAGTCTTCGGGAGGGTTTGGTCTTC.